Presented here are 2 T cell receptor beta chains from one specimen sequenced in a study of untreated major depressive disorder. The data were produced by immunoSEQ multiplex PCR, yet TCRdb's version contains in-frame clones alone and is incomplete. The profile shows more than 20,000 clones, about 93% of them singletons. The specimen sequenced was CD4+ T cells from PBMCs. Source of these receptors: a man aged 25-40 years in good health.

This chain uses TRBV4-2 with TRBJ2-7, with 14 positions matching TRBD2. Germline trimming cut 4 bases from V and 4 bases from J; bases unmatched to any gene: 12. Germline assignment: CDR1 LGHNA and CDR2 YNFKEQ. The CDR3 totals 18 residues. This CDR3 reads CASSRGTSGSIESYEQYF. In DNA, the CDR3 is TGTGCCAGCAGCCGGGGGACTAGCGGGAGTATTGAGTCTTACGAGCAGTACTTC.

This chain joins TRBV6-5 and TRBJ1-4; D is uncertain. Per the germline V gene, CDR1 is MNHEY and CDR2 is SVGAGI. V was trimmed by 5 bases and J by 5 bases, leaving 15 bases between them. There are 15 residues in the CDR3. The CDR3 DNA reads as TGTGCCAGCAGTACTGTGGACTTGGGAAATGAAAAACTGTTTTTT. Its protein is CASSTVDLGNEKLFF.